The 2 T cell receptor beta chains presented below share a single source sample, sequenced in a study of blood T cell repertoires in COVID-19. Assay: immunoSEQ multiplex PCR; the TCRdb copy retains only in-frame clones and omits some. The profile covers around 90,000 clones, with 70% to 90% appearing a single time and around 2.1% taken by the ten largest. The sequencing input was peripheral blood. All receptors derive from a man aged 45 to 65 with COVID-19, enrolled during active disease.

The J gene is TRBJ2-7, the V gene TRBV13; D is unresolved. Germline CDR1 is PRHDT and CDR2 is FYEKMQ (reference sequence). The CDR3 sequence is 17 residues long. V was clipped by 1 base and J by 4 bases, with 20 bases between them. The CDR3: CASSLENGVRPHYEQYF. The DNA of the CDR3 is TGTGCCAGCAGCTTAGAAAACGGAGTCCGCCCTCATTACGAGCAGTACTTC. Looking up the rest from reference TRBV13 and TRBJ2-7 gives the full variable domain: AAGVIQSPRHLIKEKRETATLKCYPIPRHDTVYWYQQGPGQDPQFLISFYEKMQSDKGSIPDRFSAQQFSDYHSELNMSSLELGDSALYFCASSLENGVRPHYEQYFGPGTRLTVT.

The chain couples TRBV30 to TRBJ2-4, with D possibly matching TRBD2 (5 bases). The germline gives CDR1 GTSNPN, CDR2 SVGIG (reference sequence). V was clipped by 2 bases and J by 0 bases, with 11 bases between them. The CDR3 is made up of 15 amino acids. In DNA form, the CDR3 reads TGTGCCTGGAGTACGGGGAATATAGCCAAAAACATTCAGTACTTC. It is translated as CAWSTGNIAKNIQYF.